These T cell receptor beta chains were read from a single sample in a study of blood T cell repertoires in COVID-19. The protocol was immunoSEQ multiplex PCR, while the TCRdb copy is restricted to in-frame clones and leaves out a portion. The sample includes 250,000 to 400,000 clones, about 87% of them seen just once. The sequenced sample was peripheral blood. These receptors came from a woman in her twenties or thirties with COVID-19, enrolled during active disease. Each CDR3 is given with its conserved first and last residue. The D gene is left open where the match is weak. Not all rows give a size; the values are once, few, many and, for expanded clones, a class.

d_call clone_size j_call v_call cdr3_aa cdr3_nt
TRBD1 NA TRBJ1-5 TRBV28 CASSSPGSTGANQPQHF TGTGCCAGCAGTTCCCCCGGATCTACAGGGGCGAATCAGCCCCAGCATTTT
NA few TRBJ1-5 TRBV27 CASSPLVGASSNQPQHF TGTGCCAGCAGTCCCCTTGTGGGGGCATCAAGCAATCAGCCCCAGCATTTT
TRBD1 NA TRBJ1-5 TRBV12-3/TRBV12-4 CASGLDREQPQHF TGTGCCAGCGGCCTGGACAGGGAACAGCCCCAGCATTTT
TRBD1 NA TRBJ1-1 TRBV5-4 CASSLRTGNTEAFF TGTGCCAGCAGCTTGAGGACAGGGAACACTGAAGCTTTCTTT
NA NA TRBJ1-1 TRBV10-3 CAISREGQGAPEAFF TGTGCCATCAGTCGCGAGGGACAAGGGGCCCCTGAAGCTTTCTTT
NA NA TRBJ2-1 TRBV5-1 CASSLASSYNEQFF TGCGCCAGCAGCTTGGCTAGCTCCTACAATGAGCAGTTCTTC
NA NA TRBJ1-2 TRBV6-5 CASSLASNYGYTF TGTGCCAGCAGCTTAGCGTCTAACTATGGCTACACCTTC
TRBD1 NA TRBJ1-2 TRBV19 CASSPSTGVRDGYTF TGTGCCAGTAGTCCCTCGACAGGGGTGAGGGATGGCTACACCTTC
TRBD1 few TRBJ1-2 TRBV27 CASSPRQGGYTF TGTGCCAGCAGCCCCAGACAGGGTGGCTACACCTTC
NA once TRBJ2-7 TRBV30 CAWSLVSYYEQYF TGTGCCTGGAGTTTGGTCAGTTACTACGAGCAGTACTTC
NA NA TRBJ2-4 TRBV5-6 CASSQQGAKNIQYF TGTGCCAGCAGCCAACAGGGTGCCAAAAACATTCAGTACTTC
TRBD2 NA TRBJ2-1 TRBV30 CAWSPGGNEQFF TGTGCCTGGAGTCCGGGGGGGAATGAGCAGTTCTTC
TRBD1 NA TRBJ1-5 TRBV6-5 CATETGEDQPQHF TGTGCCACCGAGACAGGGGAGGATCAGCCCCAGCATTTT
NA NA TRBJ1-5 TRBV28 CASSDSRASQPQHF TGTGCCAGCTCCGACTCCAGGGCGAGTCAGCCCCAGCATTTT
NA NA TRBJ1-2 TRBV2 CASSLQDGRGGYTF TGTGCCAGCAGTTTACAAGATGGGAGGGGTGGCTACACCTTC
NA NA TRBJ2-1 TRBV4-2 CASSQDLQGDNEQFF TGTGCCAGCAGCCAAGATTTACAGGGAGACAATGAGCAGTTCTTC
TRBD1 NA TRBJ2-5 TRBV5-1 CASSGLGQGPQETQYF TGCGCCAGCAGCGGCCTGGGACAGGGGCCCCAAGAGACCCAGTACTTC
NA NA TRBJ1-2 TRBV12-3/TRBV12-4 CASSLRRDYGYTF TGTGCCAGCAGTTTGAGGCGGGACTATGGCTACACCTTC
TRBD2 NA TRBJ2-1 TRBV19 CASTQQRGANEQFF TGTGCCAGTACCCAGCAGCGGGGGGCCAATGAGCAGTTCTTC
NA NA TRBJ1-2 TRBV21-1 CASSSSEEAAPLRDGYTF TGTGCCAGCAGCTCAAGTGAGGAGGCAGCCCCTCTTCGGGATGGCTACACCTTC
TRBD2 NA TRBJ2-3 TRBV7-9 CASSLLTSGGDTQYF TGTGCCAGCAGCTTATTGACTAGCGGGGGGGACACGCAGTATTTT
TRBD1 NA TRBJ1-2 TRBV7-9 CASSLTGTGDDGYTF TGTGCCAGCAGCCTTACCGGGACAGGGGACGATGGCTACACCTTC
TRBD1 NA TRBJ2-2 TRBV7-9 CASSPREGANTGELFF TGTGCCAGCAGCCCCCGCGAGGGGGCTAACACCGGGGAGCTGTTTTTT
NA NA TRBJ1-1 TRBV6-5 CASSSAGGWQAFF TGTGCCAGCAGTTCCGCGGGGGGATGGCAGGCTTTCTTT
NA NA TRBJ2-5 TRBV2 CASSEPGPGSETQYF TGTGCCAGCAGTGAACCTGGCCCCGGGTCTGAGACCCAGTACTTC
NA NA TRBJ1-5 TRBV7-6 CASSLSGGNQPQHF TGTGCCAGCAGCTTATCCGGGGGGAATCAGCCCCAGCATTTT
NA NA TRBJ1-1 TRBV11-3 CASSFLGRNTEAFF TGTGCCAGCAGCTTTCTGGGCCGGAACACTGAAGCTTTCTTT
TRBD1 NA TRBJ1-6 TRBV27 CASSLLEGAHNSPLHF TGTGCCAGCAGTTTACTCGAGGGGGCGCACAATTCACCCCTCCACTTT
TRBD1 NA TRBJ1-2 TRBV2 CASSSTGGRYGYTF TGTGCCAGCAGTTCGACAGGGGGCCGATATGGCTACACCTTC
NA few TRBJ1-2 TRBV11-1 CASSLVRQSGYTF TGTGCCAGCAGCTTAGTGCGACAAAGTGGCTACACCTTC
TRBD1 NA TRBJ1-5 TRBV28 CASSLTGSYQPQHF TGTGCCAGCAGCCTGACAGGGTCATATCAGCCCCAGCATTTT
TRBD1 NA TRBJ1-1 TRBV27 CASSFWTGATEAFF TGTGCCAGCAGTTTTTGGACAGGGGCCACTGAAGCTTTCTTT
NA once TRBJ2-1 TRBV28 CASSSRVSEPYNEQFF TGTGCCAGCAGTTCTCGGGTCTCGGAACCCTACAATGAGCAGTTCTTC
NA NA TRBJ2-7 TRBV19 CASQDRTFEQYF TGTGCCAGTCAAGACAGAACTTTCGAGCAGTACTTC
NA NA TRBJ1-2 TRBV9 CASSVATWGSPGGYTF TGTGCCAGCAGCGTAGCTACATGGGGCAGCCCCGGCGGCTACACCTTC
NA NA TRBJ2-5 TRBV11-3 CASSPYTLGQGTQYF TGTGCCAGCAGCCCCTACACGTTGGGCCAGGGGACCCAGTACTTC
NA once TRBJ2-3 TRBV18 CASSPPQGRTDTQYF TGTGCCAGCTCACCCCCCCAGGGTCGAACAGATACGCAGTATTTT
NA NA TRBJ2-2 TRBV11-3 CASSHSGSGAGELFF TGTGCCAGCAGCCATAGCGGTAGTGGGGCCGGGGAGCTGTTTTTT
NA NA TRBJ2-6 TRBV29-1 CSVRESSGANVLTF TGCAGCGTGCGAGAATCCTCTGGGGCCAACGTCCTGACTTTC
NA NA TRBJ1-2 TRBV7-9 CASSLNTGLGYTF TGTGCCAGCAGTTTGAATACAGGGCTGGGCTACACCTTC
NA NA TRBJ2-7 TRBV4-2 CASSQVEGGPYEQYF TGTGCCAGCAGCCAAGTGGAGGGGGGGCCGTACGAGCAGTACTTC
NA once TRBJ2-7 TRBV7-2 CASLGALSYEQYF TGTGCAAGTCTGGGGGCCCTCTCCTACGAGCAGTACTTC
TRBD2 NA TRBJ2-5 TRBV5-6 CASSLVSSGGRETQYF TGTGCCAGCAGCTTGGTTTCTAGCGGGGGGCGAGAGACCCAGTACTTC
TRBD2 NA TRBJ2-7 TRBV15 CATRSGVSYEQYF TGTGCCACCAGGAGCGGGGTTTCCTACGAGCAGTACTTC
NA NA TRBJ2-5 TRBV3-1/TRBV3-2 CASSPGETQETQYF TGTGCCAGCAGCCCCGGGGAGACCCAAGAGACCCAGTACTTC
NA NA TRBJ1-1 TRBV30 CAWLAVEAFF TGTGCCTGGTTGGCGGTTGAAGCTTTCTTT
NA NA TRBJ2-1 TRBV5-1 CASSLNGQGTYNEQFF TGCGCCAGCAGCTTGAACGGGCAGGGCACCTACAATGAGCAGTTCTTC
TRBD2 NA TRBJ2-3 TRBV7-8 CASSLASGGATDTQYF TGTGCCAGCAGCTTAGCTAGCGGGGGGGCTACAGATACGCAGTATTTT
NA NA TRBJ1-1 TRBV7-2 CASSFGQPGDTEAFF TGTGCCAGCAGCTTCGGACAACCGGGGGACACTGAAGCTTTCTTT